The clone carrying this T cell receptor (beta chain) was detected only a few times. What it recognizes is unknown. The data belong to a study of cytomegalovirus exposure and HLA in healthy donors. Both 60 Vbeta primers and 13 Jbeta primers went into the PCR. Here immunoSEQ multiplex PCR was the method, and the copy in TCRdb shows in-frame clones only, minus some. The sample holds roughly 68,000 clones, 65% to 80% seen once. Trimming took off 3 bases at V and 5 bases at J, with 11 bases between the two ends. Germline V lookup: CDR1 SGHRS, CDR2 YFSETQ. The CDR3 has 13 residues. General study results and limits: An analysis that came later showed most CMV-associated TCR beta chains appearing HLA-restricted.

This chain links TRBV5-1 with TRBJ1-2, with no clear D. The sample taken for sequencing was PBMCs. The TCR was taken from a middle-aged man in good health and CMV-seropositive. CDR3 residues: CASSSAGLYGYTF. The CDR3 region has the DNA TGCGCCAGCAGCTCAGCAGGCCTTTATGGCTACACCTTC.